The clone carrying this T cell receptor (beta chain) was observed at least ten times. What it binds is not known. Sample time point: newly diagnosed GD, antithyroid drugs for less than 3 months. After RNA was extracted from PBMCs, the TCR library was made from it. These data belong to a study of regulatory T cells in long-lasting Graves disease. Study-level points and caveats: Relative to new patients (roughly 970), persistent patients exhibited greater sharing of public clonotypes (2,741).

Through Arm-PCR of CDR3 regions and iRepertoire HTBI primers, TCR beta libraries were built. Original data processing: Identification across samples found 60 to 75 TRBV and 11 to 15 TRBJ segments. In TCRdb, the multiplex PCR reads were re-called with MiXCR into one record per CDR3 protein. The V and J calls follow TCRdb's processing rather than the paper's. The sample has about 540,000 distinct CDR3 sequences; 13% are singletons. These data also formed part of another study, on T cells in Graves' hyperthyroidism and ophthalmopathy. That investigation notes: Most clonotypes expanded in thyroid above 0.001 were likewise present in blood.

This TCR derives from a man aged 25 to 45 with Graves disease. The specimen was peripheral blood mononuclear cells (PBMCs), collected at new diagnosis, from a patient treated with antithyroid drugs.

Written as DNA, the CDR3 is TGTGCCAGCAGCCAGACAGGGGACGCTGGAAACACCATATATTTT. Protein: CASSQTGDAGNTIYF. The chain has TRBV7-6 and TRBJ1-3, with 8 bases aligning to TRBD1. With V trimmed by 5 bases and J by 2 bases, 5 bases remained unmatched. Germline-derived CDR1 and CDR2 are SGHVS and FNYEAQ. This CDR3 has 15 residues.